A single sample is the source of the 31 T cell receptor beta chains below, sequenced in a study of T cell responses to AZD1222 COVID-19 vaccine. The method was immunoSEQ multiplex PCR; TCRdb's version includes in-frame clones alone and lacks a portion of them. The sample records 90,000 or so clones, roughly 90% being singletons. Material: peripheral blood, obtained 28 days after the second AZD1222 dose. The receptors come from an adult who received the AZD1222 COVID-19 vaccine.

The V gene is TRBV19, the J gene TRBJ2-2; D possibly corresponds to TRBD1 (5 bases). Trimming took off 4 bases at V and 6 bases at J, with 12 bases between the two ends. The CDR3 totals 14 residues. CDR1 and CDR2 from the germline V gene are LNHDA and SQIVND (reference sequence). The CDR3 bases are TGTGCCAGTAGTACGGTGGGGCTGGCCGGGGAGCTGTTTTTT. This codes for CASSTVGLAGELFF.

The chain is built from TRBV28 and TRBJ2-3; 10 bases are shared with TRBD1. CDR1 is MDHEN, CDR2 SYDVKM, per germline. The CDR3 contains 16 residues. V was clipped by 1 base and J by 3 bases; unmatched bases: 4. CDR3 protein: CASSLSTGGQTDTQYF. CDR3 coding DNA: TGTGCCAGCAGTTTATCGACAGGGGGCCAGACAGATACGCAGTATTTT.

The V call is TRBV10-3, the J call TRBJ2-7; no clear D. The length of the CDR3 is 13 residues. Trimming removed 0 bases at V and 4 bases at J, with 7 bases between. Germline-derived CDR1 and CDR2 are ENHRY and SYGVKD. The CDR3 DNA sequence: TGTGCCATCAGTGAGTCGTTGGGTTACGAGCAGTACTTC. Protein product: CAISESLGYEQYF.

The rearrangement uses TRBV27 and TRBJ1-2; D unclear. Germline lookup yields CDR1 MNHEY and CDR2 SMNVEV (reference sequence). V was clipped by 2 bases and J by 7 bases, with 11 bases between them. The CDR3 loop spans 13 amino acids. The CDR3 DNA is TGTGCCAGCAGTTTAAGAGGATTTGGTGGCTACACCTTC. Its translation: CASSLRGFGGYTF.

The gene calls are TRBV7-9 and TRBJ1-2; tentatively, D is TRBD1 (5 bases). V lost 0 bases to trimming and J lost 6 bases, with 14 bases between them. The CDR3 sequence is 15 residues long. CDR1 and CDR2 from the germline V gene are SEHNR and FQNEAQ (reference sequence). The CDR3 is CASSLAWSGIDGYTF. DNA of the CDR3: TGTGCCAGCAGCTTAGCATGGTCAGGGATTGATGGCTACACCTTC.

The V call is TRBV15, the J call TRBJ1-1; no clear D gene. From germline, CDR1 is LNHNV and CDR2 YYDKDF (reference sequence). V shed 0 bases and J shed 1 base, with 9 bases lying between them. The CDR3 length is 15 residues. The CDR3 reads CATSREVTSNTEAFF. Here the CDR3 DNA reads TGTGCCACCAGCAGAGAGGTAACCTCGAACACTGAAGCTTTCTTT.

The V call is TRBV10-2, the J call TRBJ2-7; D not resolved. The V gene lost 5 bases and the J gene lost 2 bases, with 10 bases spanning the gap. Germline CDR1 and CDR2: WSHSY and SAAADI. The CDR3 is 13 residues long. CDR3 nucleotides: TGCGCCAGCAGTAGGTCGATCGCCTACGAGCAGTACGTC. Amino acids: CASSRSIAYEQYV.

The CDR3 DNA reads TGTGCCAGCAGAAACAGGGTTAGGTCTGGAAACACCATATATTTT. It translates to CASRNRVRSGNTIYF. The chain uses TRBV6-5 and TRBJ1-3, with a tentative D call TRBD1 (6 bases). Germline V gene data show CDR1 as MNHEY and CDR2 as SVGAGI. V shed 6 bases and J shed 1 base, with 13 bases lying between them. The CDR3 totals 15 residues.

The V call is TRBV12-3 or TRBV12-4, the J call TRBJ1-5, with D hard to call. This CDR3 spans 12 amino acids. Trimming pared 6 bases from V and 5 bases from J, leaving 8 bases between. This CDR3 is CASSSGDQPQHF. DNA of the CDR3: TGTGCCAGCAGCTCAGGTGATCAGCCCCAGCATTTT.

The V call is TRBV6-5, the J call TRBJ1-6; 7 bases fit TRBD1. After removal of 6 bases from V and 10 bases from J, the junction contained 3 bases not matched to a gene. The CDR3 is 12 amino acids. Germline V gene data show CDR1 as MNHEY and CDR2 as SVGAGI. The CDR3 nucleotides read TGTGCCAGCAGCCAGGGGGTCTCACCCCTCCACTTT. This encodes CASSQGVSPLHF.

The V and J genes are TRBV19 and TRBJ1-2; possible D gene TRBD1, 5 bases. This CDR3 is 15 amino acids long. CDR1 and CDR2 from the germline V gene are LNHDA and SQIVND (reference sequence). The V and J ends lost 4 bases and 0 bases respectively, with 12 bases between them. CDR3 in DNA: TGTGCCAGTAGTAAAGTCCAGACAGCTAACTATGGCTACACCTTC. Its translation is CASSKVQTANYGYTF.

V is TRBV9 and J is TRBJ2-7, with D possibly matching TRBD2 (7 bases). The CDR3 sequence is 17 residues long. V shed 4 bases and J shed 1 base, with 21 bases lying between them. The V gene's germline CDR1 is SGDLS and CDR2 YYNGEE. CDR3 in amino acids: CASSPLGGGRRSYEQYF. DNA for the CDR3: TGTGCCAGCAGCCCCCTGGGGGGGGGCAGAAGATCCTACGAGCAGTACTTC.

The chain has TRBV7-6 and TRBJ2-7; D might be TRBD1 (6 bases). Germline-derived CDR1 and CDR2 are SGHVS and FNYEAQ. V was trimmed by 4 bases and J by 6 bases, leaving 10 bases between them. The CDR3 extends over 12 amino acids. CDR3 nucleotide sequence: TGTGCCAGCAGCTCAAGGGGGTCCGAGCAGTACTTC. It is translated as CASSSRGSEQYF.

This chain uses TRBV27 with TRBJ2-1; no clear D. CDR1 is MNHEY and CDR2 is SMNVEV in the germline V gene (reference sequence). V was pared by 0 bases and J by 6 bases, with 12 bases between. This CDR3 has 15 residues. CDR3 protein: CASSLSGLGGNEQFF. The DNA of the CDR3 is TGTGCCAGCAGTTTATCGGGGTTGGGCGGCAATGAGCAGTTCTTC.

This clone was detected only once. The chain carries TRBV6-5 and TRBJ1-1; D remains unclear. The germline V gene has CDR1 MNHEY and CDR2 SVGAGI. This CDR3 spans 15 amino acids. Trimming shortened V by 5 bases and J by 2 bases, and 15 bases separated the two germline ends. The DNA of the CDR3 is TGTGCCAGCAGTATGGAATCAGTATATAACACTGAAGCTTTCTTT. It translates to CASSMESVYNTEAFF.

The chain recombines TRBV2 with TRBJ2-3, with 9 bases aligning to TRBD2. V shed 5 bases and J 9 bases; nucleotides not matched to a gene: 9. This CDR3 region has 14 residues. The germline V gene encodes CDR1 SNHLY and CDR2 FYNNEI. CDR3 sequence reads: CASSFAGGQQTQYF. CDR3 DNA sequence: TGTGCCAGCAGTTTTGCGGGGGGGCAGCAAACGCAGTATTTT.

The rearrangement uses TRBV9 and TRBJ2-5; TRBD2 matches 7 bases. Unmatched junction bases numbered 6, after V lost 2 bases and J lost 2 bases. Per the germline V gene, CDR1 is SGDLS and CDR2 is YYNGEE. CDR3 length equals 15 residues. The CDR3 coding sequence is TGTGCCAGCAGCGTCAGCGGGGAAGGTCAAGAGACCCAGTACTTC. This codes for CASSVSGEGQETQYF.

This sequence joins TRBV9 and TRBJ2-3, with 9 bases lining up with TRBD2. This CDR3 is 17 amino acids long. Germline V gene data show CDR1 as SGDLS and CDR2 as YYNGEE. The trim removed 3 bases at V and 0 bases at J, leaving 8 bases unmatched. CDR3 region: CASSGSGGPTSTDTQYF. CDR3 nucleotides: TGTGCCAGCAGCGGTAGCGGGGGACCAACTAGCACAGATACGCAGTATTTT. Based on the CDR3 plus reference TRBV9 and TRBJ2-3, the full variable domain is DSGVTQTPKHLITATGQRVTLRCSPRSGDLSVYWYQQSLDQGLQFLIQYYNGEERAKGNILERFSAQQFPDLHSELNLSSLELGDSALYFCASSGSGGPTSTDTQYFGPGTRLTVL.

This chain uses TRBV6-5 with TRBJ2-7; D is uncertain. V was pared by 5 bases and J by 6 bases, with 14 bases between. Germline V lookup: CDR1 MNHEY, CDR2 SVGAGI. This CDR3 is built from 13 residues. The CDR3 region is CASSLWEQGEQYV. The DNA for the CDR3 is TGTGCCAGCAGTCTTTGGGAACAAGGCGAGCAGTACGTC.

This clone occurred a few times. The genes are TRBV19 and TRBJ1-1; 8 nucleotides match TRBD1. With 3 bases clipped from V and 2 bases from J, the junction kept 11 bases outside the gene matches. CDR1 is LNHDA, CDR2 SQIVND, per germline (reference sequence). The CDR3 is made up of 17 amino acids. For the CDR3, the DNA is TGTGCCAGTAGTATGATCTCGGGGGGACAGGTCAACACTGAAGCTTTCTTT. Protein sequence: CASSMISGGQVNTEAFF.

The V and J genes are TRBV6-2 or TRBV6-3 and TRBJ2-5; D gene uncertain. The V end was cut by 6 bases, the J end by 1 base, with 6 bases between. Germline V gene lookup returns CDR1 MNHEY and CDR2 SVGEGT. The CDR3 contains 12 residues. The CDR3, as DNA: TGTGCCAGCAGCCTGGCCCAAGAGACCCAGTACTTC. This sequence encodes CASSLAQETQYF.

V is TRBV27 and J is TRBJ1-6; no definite D call. Per the germline V gene, CDR1 is MNHEY and CDR2 is SMNVEV (reference sequence). Between the trimmed V and J ends, which lost 3 bases and 9 bases, there was a span of 6 bases. The CDR3 extends over 12 amino acids. The CDR3 nucleotides are TGTGCCAGCAGTTTTACCCGTTCACCCCTCCACTTT. Residues: CASSFTRSPLHF.

The rearrangement uses TRBV6-2 or TRBV6-3 and TRBJ2-7; D is unclear. This CDR3 comprises 18 residues. Trimming removed 0 bases from V and 2 bases from J, with 20 bases in between. From germline, CDR1 is MNHEY and CDR2 SVGEGT. DNA for the CDR3: TGTGCCAGCAGTTACTCGATCCACGCAGCGTCCGGACCCTACGAGCAGTACTTC. Translated: CASSYSIHAASGPYEQYF.

The V call is TRBV7-9, the J call TRBJ2-7; no clear D. CDR1 and CDR2 (germline): SEHNR, FQNEAQ (reference sequence). Trimming took 0 bases from V and 0 from J, leaving 9 bases between them. The CDR3 length is 15 residues. CDR3 region: CASSLAGINSYEQYF. The CDR3 DNA reads TGTGCCAGCAGCTTAGCAGGAATAAACTCCTACGAGCAGTACTTC.

The rearrangement links TRBV4-3 to TRBJ1-2; perhaps TRBD1 as D (6 bases). The V end lost 0 bases, the J end lost 2 bases, and 7 bases lay between the germline ends. CDR3 size: 14 residues. The germline V gene encodes CDR1 LGHNA and CDR2 YSLEER. The CDR3 loop reads CASSQDQGNYGYTF. The CDR3 region has the DNA TGCGCCAGCAGCCAAGATCAGGGGAACTATGGCTACACCTTC.

This rearrangement joins TRBV6-5 to TRBJ2-3; 10 positions agree with TRBD2. This CDR3 has 16 residues. Germline V gives CDR1 MNHEY, CDR2 SVGAGI. After removal of 2 bases from V and 2 bases from J, the junction contained 4 bases not matched to a gene. DNA for the CDR3: TGTGCCAGCAGTTACCTTCTAGCGGGGGACACAGATACGCAGTATTTT. Its protein product is CASSYLLAGDTDTQYF.

Here the CDR3 DNA reads TGCAGTGCTAGTCTGGCCACTTCCTTTGGCTACACCTTC. Its protein product is CSASLATSFGYTF. The genes are TRBV20-1 and TRBJ1-2; no definite D call. V lost 3 bases and J lost 7, with 15 bases in between. Germline V gene sequence: CDR1 DFQATT, CDR2 SNEGSKA (reference sequence). The CDR3 covers 13 residues.

The rearrangement joins TRBV9 to TRBJ2-3, with D possibly matching TRBD2 (6 bases). The CDR3 extends over 14 amino acids. Trimming left V 5 bases short and J 2 bases short, with 12 bases between. The germline V gene encodes CDR1 SGDLS and CDR2 YYNGEE. CDR3 sequence (DNA): TGTGCCAGCAGTGAGGCGGGGTCCACAGATACGCAGTATTTT. This translates into CASSEAGSTDTQYF.

The chain carries TRBV11-3 and TRBJ1-1; no clear D. Germline V gives CDR1 SGHNT, CDR2 YENEEA. The CDR3 length is 13 residues. V was cut by 5 bases and J by 1 base, with 8 bases left in between. The CDR3 nucleotides are TGTGCCAGCAGCCGCGACTGGAACACTGAAGCTTTCTTT. This gives the protein CASSRDWNTEAFF.

The chain couples TRBV11-2 to TRBJ1-6; D ambiguous. The V gene lost 4 bases and the J gene lost 1 base, with 5 bases spanning the gap. The CDR3 has 14 residues. Germline V gene lookup returns CDR1 SGHAT and CDR2 FQNNGV. This CDR3 reads CASSWLSYNSPLHF. As DNA, the CDR3 is TGTGCCAGCAGCTGGTTGTCCTATAATTCACCCCTCCACTTT.

This clone was recorded a few times. V is TRBV5-6 and J is TRBJ2-5; no definite D call. The germline gives CDR1 SGHDT, CDR2 YYEEEE. The length of the CDR3 is 15 residues. Trimming pared 3 bases from V and 5 bases from J, leaving 17 bases between. For the CDR3, the DNA is TGTGCCAGCAGCTCAGAACTCCAGCCTTGGGAGACCCAGTACTTC. Residues: CASSSELQPWETQYF.